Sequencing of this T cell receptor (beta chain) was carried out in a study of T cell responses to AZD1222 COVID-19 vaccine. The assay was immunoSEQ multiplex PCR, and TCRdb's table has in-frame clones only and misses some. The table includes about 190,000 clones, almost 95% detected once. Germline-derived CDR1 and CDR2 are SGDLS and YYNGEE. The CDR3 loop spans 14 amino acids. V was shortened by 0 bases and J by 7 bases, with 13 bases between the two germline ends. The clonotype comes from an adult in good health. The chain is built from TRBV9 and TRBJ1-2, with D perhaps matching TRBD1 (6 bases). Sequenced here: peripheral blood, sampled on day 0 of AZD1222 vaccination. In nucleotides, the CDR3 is TGTGCCAGCAGCGTAGGGGGGCGACCGCTTGGCTACACCTTC. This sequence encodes CASSVGGRPLGYTF.